Sequencing of this TCR beta chain was carried out in a study of immune evolution from preneoplasia to lung adenocarcinoma. This clone was observed once. Trimming removed 1 base from V and 2 bases from J, with 9 bases in between. This CDR3 is built from 15 residues. The germline gives CDR1 SGHDT, CDR2 YYEEEE. TCRdb keeps only in-frame clones here, not all; method: immunoSEQ multiplex PCR. The table has about 14,000 clones, around three quarters seen once; the top ten hold 4.9%. The chain employs TRBV5-6 and TRBJ1-4; D is unresolved. Material for sequencing was FFPE minimally invasive lung adenocarcinoma tissue. This clonotype was sampled from a person aged 65 to 85 with lung adenocarcinoma. The CDR3 region has the DNA TGTGCCAGCAGCTTGTATGGCCAGACTAATGAAAAACTGTTTTTT. This codes for CASSLYGQTNEKLFF.